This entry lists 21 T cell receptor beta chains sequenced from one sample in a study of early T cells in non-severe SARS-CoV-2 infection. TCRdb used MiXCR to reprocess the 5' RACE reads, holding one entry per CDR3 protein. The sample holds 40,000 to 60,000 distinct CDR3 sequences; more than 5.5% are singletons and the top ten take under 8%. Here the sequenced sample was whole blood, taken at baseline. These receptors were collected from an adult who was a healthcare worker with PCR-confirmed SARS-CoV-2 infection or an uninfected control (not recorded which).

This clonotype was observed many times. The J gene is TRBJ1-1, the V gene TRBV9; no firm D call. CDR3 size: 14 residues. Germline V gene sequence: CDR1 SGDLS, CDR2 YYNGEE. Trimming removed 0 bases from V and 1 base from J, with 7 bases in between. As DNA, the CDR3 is TGTGCCAGCAGCGTAGCTCAGAAGAACACTGAAGCTTTCTTT. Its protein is CASSVAQKNTEAFF.

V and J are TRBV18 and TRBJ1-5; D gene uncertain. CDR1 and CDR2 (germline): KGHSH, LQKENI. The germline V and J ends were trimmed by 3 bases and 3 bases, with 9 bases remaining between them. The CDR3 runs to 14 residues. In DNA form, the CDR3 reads TGTGCCAGCTCACCGGACCAGGTCAATCAGCCCCAGCATTTT. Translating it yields CASSPDQVNQPQHF.

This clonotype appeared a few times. CDR3 nucleotides: TGTGCCAGCAGCGGAACTAGCGGGTTCTCCTACAATGAGCAGTTCTTC. Translating gives CASSGTSGFSYNEQFF. This chain joins TRBV7-6 and TRBJ2-1; 9 bases align to TRBD2. Unmatched junction bases numbered 5, after V lost 5 bases and J lost 0 bases. The germline V gene has CDR1 SGHVS and CDR2 FNYEAQ. CDR3 length: 16 residues.

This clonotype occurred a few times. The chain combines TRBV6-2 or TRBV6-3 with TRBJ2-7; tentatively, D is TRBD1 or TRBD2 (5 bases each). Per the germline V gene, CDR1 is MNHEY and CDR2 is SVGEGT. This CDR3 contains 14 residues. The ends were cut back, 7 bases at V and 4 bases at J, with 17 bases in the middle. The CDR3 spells CASTRGQRTYEQYF. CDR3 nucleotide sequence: TGTGCCAGCACCCGGGGCCAGAGAACTTACGAGCAGTACTTC.

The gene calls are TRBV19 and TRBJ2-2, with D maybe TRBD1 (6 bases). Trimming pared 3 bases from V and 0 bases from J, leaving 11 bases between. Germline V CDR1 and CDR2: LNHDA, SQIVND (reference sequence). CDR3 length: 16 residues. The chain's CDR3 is CASSMDSRANTGELFF. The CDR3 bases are TGTGCCAGTAGTATGGACAGCCGAGCGAACACCGGGGAGCTGTTTTTT.

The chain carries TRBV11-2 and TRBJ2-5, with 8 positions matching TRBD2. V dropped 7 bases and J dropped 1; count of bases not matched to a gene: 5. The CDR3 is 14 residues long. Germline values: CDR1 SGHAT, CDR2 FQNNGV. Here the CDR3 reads CASTAAGVQETQYF. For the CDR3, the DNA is TGTGCCAGCACGGCAGCGGGGGTCCAAGAGACCCAGTACTTC. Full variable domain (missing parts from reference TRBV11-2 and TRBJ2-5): EAGVAQSPRYKIIEKRQSVAFWCNPISGHATLYWYQQILGQGPKLLIQFQNNGVVDDSQLPKDRFSAERLKGVDSTLKIQPAKLEDSAVYLCASTAAGVQETQYFGPGTRLLVL.

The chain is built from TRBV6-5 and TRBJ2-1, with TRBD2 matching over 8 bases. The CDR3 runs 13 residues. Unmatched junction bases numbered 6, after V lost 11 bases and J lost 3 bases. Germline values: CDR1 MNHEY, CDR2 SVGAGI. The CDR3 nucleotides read TGTGCCTCACAAGCGGGAGACTACAATGAGCAGTTCTTC. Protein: CASQAGDYNEQFF.

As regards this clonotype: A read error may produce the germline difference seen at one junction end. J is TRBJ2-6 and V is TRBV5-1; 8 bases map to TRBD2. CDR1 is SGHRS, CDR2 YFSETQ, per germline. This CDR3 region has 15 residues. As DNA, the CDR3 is TGCGCCAGCAGCTATTCAGGGCGGGGGGCCAACGTCCTGATTTTC. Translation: CASSYSGRGANVLIF.

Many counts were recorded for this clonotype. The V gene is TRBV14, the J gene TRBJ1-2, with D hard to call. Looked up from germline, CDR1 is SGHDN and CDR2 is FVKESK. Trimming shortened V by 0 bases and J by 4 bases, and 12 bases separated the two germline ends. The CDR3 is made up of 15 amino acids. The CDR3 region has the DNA TGTGCCAGCAGCCAAGATCTAAGGATCGGCTATGGCTACACCTTC. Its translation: CASSQDLRIGYGYTF.

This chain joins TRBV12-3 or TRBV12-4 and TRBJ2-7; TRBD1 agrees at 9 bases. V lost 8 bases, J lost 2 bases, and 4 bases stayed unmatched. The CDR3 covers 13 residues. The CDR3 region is CASRDRATYEQYF. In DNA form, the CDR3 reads TGTGCCAGCCGGGACAGGGCTACCTACGAGCAGTACTTC.

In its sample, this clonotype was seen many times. CDR3 sequence reads: CATSRASRGYEQFF. In DNA, the CDR3 is TGTGCCACCAGCAGAGCCTCTAGAGGCTATGAGCAGTTCTTC. The chain combines TRBV15 with TRBJ2-1, with D uncertain. The CDR3 spans 14 residues. Deletions cut 1 base from V and 8 bases from J, with 12 bases between. Germline assignment: CDR1 LNHNV and CDR2 YYDKDF (reference sequence).

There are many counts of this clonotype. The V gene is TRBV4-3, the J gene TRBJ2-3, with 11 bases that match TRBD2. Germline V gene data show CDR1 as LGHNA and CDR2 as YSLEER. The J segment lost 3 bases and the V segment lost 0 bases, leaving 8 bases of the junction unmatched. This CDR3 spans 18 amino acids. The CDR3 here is CASSQDLAGGLLTDTQYF. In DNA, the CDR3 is TGCGCCAGCAGCCAAGATCTAGCGGGAGGTTTGTTGACAGATACGCAGTATTTT.

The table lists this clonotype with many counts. DNA of the CDR3: TGTGCCAGCAGTCACCCGGGGGGGAATCAGCCCCAGCATTTT. This sequence encodes CASSHPGGNQPQHF. The chain combines TRBV6-1 with TRBJ1-5, with a weak D call TRBD1 (5 bases). The CDR3 length is 14 residues. Trimming shortened V by 5 bases and J by 4 bases, and 12 bases separated the two germline ends. CDR1 and CDR2 (germline): MNHNS, SASEGT.

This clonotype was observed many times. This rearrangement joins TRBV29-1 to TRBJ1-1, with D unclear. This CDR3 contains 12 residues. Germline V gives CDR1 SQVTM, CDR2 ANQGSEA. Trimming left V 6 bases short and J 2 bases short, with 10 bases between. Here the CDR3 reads CSVFVQNTEAFF. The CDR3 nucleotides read TGCAGCGTATTCGTGCAAAACACTGAAGCTTTCTTT.

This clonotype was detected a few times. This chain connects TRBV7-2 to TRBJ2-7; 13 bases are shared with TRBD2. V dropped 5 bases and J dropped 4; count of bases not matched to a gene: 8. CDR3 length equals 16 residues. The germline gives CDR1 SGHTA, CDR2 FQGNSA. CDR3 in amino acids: CASSPRTSGSRYEQYF. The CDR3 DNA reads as TGTGCCAGCAGCCCCCGGACTAGCGGGAGTAGGTACGAGCAGTACTTC.

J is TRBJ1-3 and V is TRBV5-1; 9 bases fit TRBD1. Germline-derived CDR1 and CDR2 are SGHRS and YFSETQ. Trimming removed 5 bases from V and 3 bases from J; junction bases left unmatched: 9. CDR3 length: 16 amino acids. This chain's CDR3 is CASSRRQGVVGNTIYF. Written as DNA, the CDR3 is TGCGCCAGCAGTAGAAGACAGGGGGTGGTTGGAAACACCATATATTTT. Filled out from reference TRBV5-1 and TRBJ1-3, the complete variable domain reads KAGVTQTPRYLIKTRGQQVTLSCSPISGHRSVSWYQQTPGQGLQFLFEYFSETQRNKGNFPGRFSGRQFSNSRSEMNVSTLELGDSALYLCASSRRQGVVGNTIYFGEGSWLTVV.

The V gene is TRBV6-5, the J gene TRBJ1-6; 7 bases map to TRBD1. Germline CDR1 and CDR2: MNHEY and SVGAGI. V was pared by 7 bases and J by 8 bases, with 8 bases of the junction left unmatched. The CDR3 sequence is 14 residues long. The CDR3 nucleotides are TGTGCCAGCACCGCATTGGGACAGCATTCACCCCTCCACTTT. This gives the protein CASTALGQHSPLHF.

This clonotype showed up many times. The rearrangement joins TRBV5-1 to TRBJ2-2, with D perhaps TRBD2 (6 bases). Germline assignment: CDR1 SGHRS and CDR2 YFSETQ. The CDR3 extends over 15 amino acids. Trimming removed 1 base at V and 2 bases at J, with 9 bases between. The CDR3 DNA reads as TGCGCCAGCAGCTTGAGACTAGATAACACCGGGGAGCTGTTTTTT. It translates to CASSLRLDNTGELFF.

CDR3 nucleotide sequence: TGCAGCGCCAGCCGACCAACGGGGGGCCGGGGGTACGAGCAGTACTTC. Translated, it gives CSASRPTGGRGYEQYF. J is TRBJ2-7 and V is TRBV29-1; D perhaps matches TRBD2 (7 bases). Germline values: CDR1 SQVTM, CDR2 ANQGSEA. This CDR3 has 16 residues. Trimming shortened V by 7 bases and J by 4 bases, and 26 bases separated the two germline ends.

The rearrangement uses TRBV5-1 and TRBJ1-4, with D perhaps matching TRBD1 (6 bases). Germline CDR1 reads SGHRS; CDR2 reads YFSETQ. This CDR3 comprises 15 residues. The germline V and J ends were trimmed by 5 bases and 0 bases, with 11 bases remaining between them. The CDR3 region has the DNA TGCGCCAGCAGACTTGACAGGTCAACTAATGAAAAACTGTTTTTT. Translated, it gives CASRLDRSTNEKLFF. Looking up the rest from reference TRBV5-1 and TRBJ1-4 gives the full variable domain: KAGVTQTPRYLIKTRGQQVTLSCSPISGHRSVSWYQQTPGQGLQFLFEYFSETQRNKGNFPGRFSGRQFSNSRSEMNVSTLELGDSALYLCASRLDRSTNEKLFFGSGTQLSVL.

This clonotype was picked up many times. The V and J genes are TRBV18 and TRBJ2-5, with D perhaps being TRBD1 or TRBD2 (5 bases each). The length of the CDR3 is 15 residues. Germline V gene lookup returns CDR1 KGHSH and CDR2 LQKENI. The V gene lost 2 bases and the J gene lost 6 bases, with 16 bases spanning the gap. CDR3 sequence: CASSPGLGDPKTQYF. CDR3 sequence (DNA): TGTGCCAGCTCACCAGGGCTCGGGGACCCCAAGACCCAGTACTTC.